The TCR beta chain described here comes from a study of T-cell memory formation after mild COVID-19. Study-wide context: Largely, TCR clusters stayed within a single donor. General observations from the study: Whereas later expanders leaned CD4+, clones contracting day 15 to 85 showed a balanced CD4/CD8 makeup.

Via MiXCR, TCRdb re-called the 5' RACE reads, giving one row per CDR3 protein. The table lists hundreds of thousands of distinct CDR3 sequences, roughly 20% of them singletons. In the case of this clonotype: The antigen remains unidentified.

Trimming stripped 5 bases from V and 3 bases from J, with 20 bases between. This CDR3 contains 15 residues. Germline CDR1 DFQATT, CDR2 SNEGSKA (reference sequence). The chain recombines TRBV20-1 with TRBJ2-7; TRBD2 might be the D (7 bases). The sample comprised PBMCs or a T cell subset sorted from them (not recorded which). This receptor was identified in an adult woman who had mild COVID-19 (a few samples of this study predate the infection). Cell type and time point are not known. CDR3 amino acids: CSARNHGGQFYEQYF. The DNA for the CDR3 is TGCAGTGCTCGAAATCACGGGGGGCAGTTCTACGAGCAGTACTTC.